The source of this T cell receptor beta chain is a study of shared clonotypes between healthy human individuals. Study at large: The plates for each donor numbered three CD4 naive, three CD4 memory, two CD8 naive and one CD8 memory.

V was cut by 1 base and J by 6 bases, with 7 bases left in between. Germline V lookup: CDR1 SGHVS, CDR2 FQNEAQ. The CDR3 has 13 residues. Points on this clone: The target antigen is unknown.

Recent acute infections and vaccinations were absent in the healthy HIV-negative adult donors. Running of the assay took place at deep level. Profiled with immunoSEQ multiplex PCR; TCRdb holds only in-frame clones, not every one. The sample includes around 690,000 clones, around 91% seen only once; the top ten take approximately 35%. Study-wide results and limits: Among a handful of donors, approximately 5% of naive CD4 clonotypes were found in common.

This chain joins TRBV7-8 and TRBJ1-5; D is unresolved. This receptor was obtained from a man between 18 and 35 years old in good health. Some clones in this sample may be carry-over from other donors' samples. Source material: memory CD8+ T cells from PBMCs. Subset defined: CD45RO+ cells pooled with CCR7-negative TemRA cells. CDR3 DNA sequence: TGTGCCAGCAGCTTAGACGTTGGTCAGCCCCAGCATTTT. Translated: CASSLDVGQPQHF.